This T cell receptor (beta chain) was identified in a study of tumor-infiltrating lymphocytes in localized non-small cell lung cancer. For the study at large: Each patient gave resected tumor and non-adjacent uninvolved lung tissue.

Measured with immunoSEQ multiplex PCR; TCRdb has only the in-frame clones, and not every one. The sample has around 12,000 clones; approximately 83% are singletons. Germline V gene data show CDR1 as SGHKS and CDR2 as YYEKEE (reference sequence). This CDR3 has 15 residues. The V end lost 1 base, the J end lost 0 bases, and 8 bases lay between the germline ends. The sample taken for sequencing was uninvolved lung tissue not adjacent to the tumor. The clonotype comes from a human donor with non-small cell lung cancer. The chain employs TRBV5-5 and TRBJ2-1; D may be TRBD1 (6 bases). CDR3 sequence (DNA): TGTGCCAGCAGCTTGTGGGACATCTCCTACAATGAGCAGTTCTTC. Translated: CASSLWDISYNEQFF.